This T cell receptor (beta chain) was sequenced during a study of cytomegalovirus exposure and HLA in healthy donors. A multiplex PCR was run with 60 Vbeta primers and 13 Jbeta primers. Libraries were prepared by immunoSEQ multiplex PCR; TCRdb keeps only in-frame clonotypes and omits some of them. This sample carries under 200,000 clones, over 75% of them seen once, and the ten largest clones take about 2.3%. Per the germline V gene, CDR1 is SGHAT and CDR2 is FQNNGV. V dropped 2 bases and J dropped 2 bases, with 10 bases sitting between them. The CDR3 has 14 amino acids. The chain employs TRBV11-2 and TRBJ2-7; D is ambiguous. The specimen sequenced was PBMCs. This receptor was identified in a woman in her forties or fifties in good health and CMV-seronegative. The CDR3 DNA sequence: TGTGCCAGCAGCTTACAACTTCCTCCCTACGAGCAGTACTTC. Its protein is CASSLQLPPYEQYF.